These 21 T cell receptor beta chains were all obtained from the same sample, sequenced in a study of technical replicates of blood from four donors. This table comes from immunoSEQ multiplex PCR, and its TCRdb copy is limited to in-frame clones, with some not included. This table has over 60,000 clones, just over 90% appearing once. Sequencing was performed on T cells isolated from PBMCs. The receptors stem from a human donor in good health.

A single count supports this clone. The V and J genes are TRBV4-1 and TRBJ2-3; 11 positions match TRBD2. J was trimmed by 2 bases and V by 4 bases; bases with no gene match: 23. Germline V lookup: CDR1 MGHRA, CDR2 YSYEKL. CDR3 length equals 22 residues. The CDR3 DNA sequence: TGCGCCAGCAGCCTTAGAAGGGGGGAGACTAGCGGGACGGAATCTTACACAGATACGCAGTATTTT. It yields the protein CASSLRRGETSGTESYTDTQYF.

The rearrangement uses TRBV2 and TRBJ2-5, with D tentatively TRBD1 (5 bases). The germline gives CDR1 SNHLY, CDR2 FYNNEI. The CDR3 covers 15 residues. V was cut by 2 bases and J by 6 bases, with 16 bases left in between. The CDR3 here is CASSERQGPVKTQYF. CDR3 coding DNA: TGTGCCAGCAGTGAACGCCAGGGCCCGGTGAAGACCCAGTACTTC.

The chain combines TRBV5-4 with TRBJ2-7; 11 bases are a match to TRBD2. CDR1 and CDR2 (germline): SGHNT, YYREEE (reference sequence). The ends lost 3 bases at V and 4 bases at J; junction bases unmatched: 6. The CDR3 contains 15 residues. CDR3 nucleotide sequence: TGTGCCAGCAGCTCCTCTAGCGGGAGGTTATACGAGCAGTACTTC. Encoded protein: CASSSSSGRLYEQYF.

This chain uses TRBV19 with TRBJ1-5, with 9 positions matching TRBD1. The V gene end was trimmed by 3 bases and the J gene end by 7 bases; junction bases not matched to a gene: 4. CDR1 is LNHDA and CDR2 is SQIVND in the germline V gene (reference sequence). The CDR3 consists of 14 residues. The CDR3 region has the DNA TGTGCCAGTAGTATCGACAGGGGGTGGCAGCCCCAGCATTTT. Its translation is CASSIDRGWQPQHF.

This clone has just one count. The rearrangement links TRBV5-1 to TRBJ2-6, with D unresolved. V dropped 7 bases and J dropped 2 bases, with 16 bases sitting between them. Germline V CDR1 and CDR2: SGHRS, YFSETQ. CDR3 size: 16 residues. CDR3 region: CASSMFGETGANVLTF. The CDR3 DNA reads as TGCGCCAGCTCGATGTTTGGAGAAACTGGGGCCAACGTCCTGACTTTC.

The chain employs TRBV4-1 and TRBJ2-2; 12 bases map to TRBD1. The CDR3 covers 20 residues. The ends lost 4 bases at V and 5 bases at J; junction bases unmatched: 17. CDR1 is MGHRA and CDR2 is YSYEKL in the germline V gene. CDR3 sequence reads: CASSRSHTGTGGVITGELFF. CDR3 coding DNA: TGCGCCAGCAGCCGATCACACACCGGGACAGGGGGCGTTATAACCGGGGAGCTGTTTTTT.

The chain carries TRBV10-3 and TRBJ2-7, with D maybe TRBD2 (5 bases). The CDR3 extends over 13 amino acids. Germline V gene sequence: CDR1 ENHRY, CDR2 SYGVKD. Trimming removed 6 bases at V and 6 bases at J, with 15 bases between. CDR3 nucleotides: TGTGCCATCAGGACCGCCCTAGAGGGCGAGCAGTACTTC. Translating gives CAIRTALEGEQYF.

This clone was seen just once. The chain is built from TRBV11-3 and TRBJ2-7, with 12 bases lining up with TRBD1. The trim removed 3 bases at V and 7 bases at J, leaving 10 bases unmatched. Germline V CDR1 and CDR2: SGHNT, YENEEA. The CDR3 consists of 16 residues. In DNA, the CDR3 is TGTGCCAGCAGCTTTGGAACGGGACAGGGGGCTGGGGAGCAGTACTTC. Translating gives CASSFGTGQGAGEQYF.

V and J are TRBV7-6 and TRBJ1-2; 8 nucleotides align to TRBD1. The CDR3 consists of 15 residues. V was clipped by 5 bases and J by 3 bases; unmatched bases: 8. CDR1 is SGHVS, CDR2 FNYEAQ, per germline. The CDR3 DNA reads TGTGCCAGCAGCCCGCGGCAGGGGGCCGACTATGGCTACACCTTC. It specifies CASSPRQGADYGYTF.

The genes are TRBV7-9 and TRBJ1-1; the D gene is possibly TRBD1 (5 bases). Germline CDR1 is SEHNR and CDR2 is FQNEAQ (reference sequence). V was clipped by 5 bases and J by 3 bases, with 16 bases between them. This CDR3 has 15 amino acids. CDR3 in amino acids: CASSPYGGRDTEAFF. The CDR3 DNA is TGTGCCAGCAGCCCTTACGGGGGAAGAGACACTGAAGCTTTCTTT.

The chain combines TRBV28 with TRBJ2-3; no reliable D call. The ends were cut back, 4 bases at V and 3 bases at J, with 5 bases in the middle. Per germline, CDR1 MDHEN and CDR2 SYDVKM. The CDR3 sequence is 12 residues long. The CDR3 sequence: CASSSVTDTQYF. CDR3 sequence (DNA): TGTGCCAGCAGTTCCGTTACAGATACGCAGTATTTT.

The chain carries TRBV5-1 and TRBJ2-7; 10 nucleotides agree with TRBD2. Trimming cost V 1 base and J 2 bases; bases outside gene matches: 3. Germline CDR1 SGHRS, CDR2 YFSETQ. This CDR3 has 15 residues. The CDR3 region has the DNA TGCGCCAGCAGCTTGCTAGCGGGAGACCCCTACGAGCAGTACTTC. Its translation is CASSLLAGDPYEQYF.

V is TRBV28 and J is TRBJ2-1, with 10 bases identical to TRBD2. The V segment lost 5 bases and the J segment 11 bases; nucleotides outside the gene matches: 12. The CDR3 extends over 15 amino acids. Germline assignment: CDR1 MDHEN and CDR2 SYDVKM. The CDR3 loop is CASSHLAGAREKQFF. The CDR3 DNA reads as TGTGCCAGCAGTCATCTAGCGGGAGCTCGAGAAAAGCAGTTCTTC.

This clone showed up just once. In nucleotides, the CDR3 is TGTGCCAGCAGTCCCCTAGCGGGAGGGGACAATGAGCAGTTCTTC. Translating it yields CASSPLAGGDNEQFF. This chain links TRBV7-2 with TRBJ2-1; 12 bases map to TRBD2. The CDR3 totals 15 residues. Losses at the gene ends were 6 bases for V and 5 bases for J; bases not matched to a gene: 5. Germline V gene lookup returns CDR1 SGHTA and CDR2 FQGNSA. Together with reference TRBV7-2 and TRBJ2-1, the CDR3 gives the full variable domain: GAGVSQSPSNKVTEKGKDVELRCDPISGHTALYWYRQSLGQGLEFLIYFQGNSAPDKSGLPSDRFSAERTGGSVSTLTIQRTQQEDSAVYLCASSPLAGGDNEQFFGPGTRLTVL.

The chain recombines TRBV2 with TRBJ2-7, with 8 bases identical to TRBD1. J gave up 2 bases and V 9 bases, and 9 bases lay outside the gene matches. The CDR3 is made up of 14 amino acids. CDR1 is SNHLY, CDR2 FYNNEI, per germline. The CDR3 coding sequence is TGTGCCAGTGGACAGGGCGGGTCGACCTACGAGCAGTACTTC. Protein: CASGQGGSTYEQYF.

The gene calls are TRBV10-2 and TRBJ2-1; 11 bases are shared with TRBD2. The CDR3 extends over 13 amino acids. The J segment lost 6 bases and the V segment lost 6 bases, leaving 1 base of the junction unmatched. Germline V CDR1 and CDR2: WSHSY, SAAADI. This CDR3 reads CASRTSGGNEQFF. The CDR3, as DNA: TGCGCCAGCAGAACTAGCGGGGGCAATGAGCAGTTCTTC.

The chain is built from TRBV30 and TRBJ1-5; 7 bases agree with TRBD1. Per the germline V gene, CDR1 is GTSNPN and CDR2 is SVGIG (reference sequence). Losses at the gene ends were 4 bases for V and 0 bases for J; bases not matched to a gene: 9. This CDR3 region has 16 residues. The CDR3 loop is CAWTRQGQYSNQPQHF. The CDR3 region has the DNA TGTGCCTGGACAAGACAGGGACAGTATAGCAATCAGCCCCAGCATTTT.

The chain carries TRBV11-3 and TRBJ2-1, with TRBD2 matching 10 bases. This CDR3 comprises 15 residues. Trimming at V came to 5 bases and at J to 3 bases, leaving 4 bases not matched to a gene. The V gene's germline CDR1 is SGHNT and CDR2 YENEEA. CDR3 protein: CASSPAGGVYNEQFF. The CDR3 nucleotides read TGTGCCAGCAGCCCAGCGGGGGGGGTCTACAATGAGCAGTTCTTC.

The CDR3 sequence: CASSDATSGRETQYF. The CDR3 nucleotides are TGTGCCAGCAGCGATGCGACTAGCGGGAGAGAGACCCAGTACTTC. The J gene is TRBJ2-5, the V gene TRBV25-1; 12 bases are shared with TRBD2. The V and J ends lost 6 bases and 4 bases, in that order; junction bases with no gene match: 6. Germline V lookup: CDR1 MGHDK, CDR2 SYGVNS. This CDR3 comprises 15 residues.

The chain links TRBV28 to TRBJ1-2; weak D call: TRBD1 (5 bases). Between the trimmed V and J ends, which lost 3 bases and 8 bases, there was a span of 16 bases. This CDR3 region has 14 residues. In germline, CDR1 is MDHEN, CDR2 SYDVKM. The CDR3 DNA sequence: TGTGCCAGCAGTTTCGGGGGGGTCGAAAGAGGCTACACCTTC. The encoded protein is CASSFGGVERGYTF.

The V and J genes are TRBV6-1 and TRBJ1-2; D gene ambiguous. This CDR3 has 12 amino acids. V lost 4 bases to trimming and J lost 0 bases, with 3 bases between them. Germline loops: CDR1 MNHNS, CDR2 SASEGT. CDR3 DNA sequence: TGTGCCAGCAGTGGAGCTAACTATGGCTACACCTTC. Translating it yields CASSGANYGYTF.